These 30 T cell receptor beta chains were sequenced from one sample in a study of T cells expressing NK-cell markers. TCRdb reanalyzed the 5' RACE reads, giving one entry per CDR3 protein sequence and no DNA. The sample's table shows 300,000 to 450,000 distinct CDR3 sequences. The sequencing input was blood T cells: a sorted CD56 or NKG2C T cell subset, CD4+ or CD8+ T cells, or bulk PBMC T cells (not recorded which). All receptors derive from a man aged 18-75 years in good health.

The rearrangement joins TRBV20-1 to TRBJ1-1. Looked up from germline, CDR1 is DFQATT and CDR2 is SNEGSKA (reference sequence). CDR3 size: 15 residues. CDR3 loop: CSAGQARRPNTEAFF.

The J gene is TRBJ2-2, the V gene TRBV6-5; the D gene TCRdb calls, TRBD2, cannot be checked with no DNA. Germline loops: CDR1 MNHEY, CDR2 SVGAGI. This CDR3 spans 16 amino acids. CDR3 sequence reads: CASSYSRGGGTGELFF.

This CDR3 is CASSPTLRGALADTQYF. The chain links TRBV5-6 to TRBJ2-3; absent DNA, TCRdb's TRBD2 call cannot be checked. CDR3 length: 17 residues. Per the germline V gene, CDR1 is SGHDT and CDR2 is YYEEEE.

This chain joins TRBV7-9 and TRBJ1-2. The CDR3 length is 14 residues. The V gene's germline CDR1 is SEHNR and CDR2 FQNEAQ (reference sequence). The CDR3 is CASSLAGNNYGYTF.

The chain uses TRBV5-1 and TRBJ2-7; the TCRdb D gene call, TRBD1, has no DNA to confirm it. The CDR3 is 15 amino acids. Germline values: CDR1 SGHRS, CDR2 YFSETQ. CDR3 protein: CASSFPGQAQQVQYF.

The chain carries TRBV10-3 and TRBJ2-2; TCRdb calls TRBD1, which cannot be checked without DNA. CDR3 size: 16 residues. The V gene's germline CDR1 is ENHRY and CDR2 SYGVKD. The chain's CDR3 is CAISNTGTGVTGELFF.

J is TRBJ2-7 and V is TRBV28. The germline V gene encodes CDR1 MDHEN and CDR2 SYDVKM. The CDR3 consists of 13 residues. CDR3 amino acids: CASTNKRAYEQYF.

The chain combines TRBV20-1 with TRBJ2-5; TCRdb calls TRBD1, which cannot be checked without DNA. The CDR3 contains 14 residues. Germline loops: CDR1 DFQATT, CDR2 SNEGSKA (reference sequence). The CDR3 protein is CSASVQGIGETQYF.

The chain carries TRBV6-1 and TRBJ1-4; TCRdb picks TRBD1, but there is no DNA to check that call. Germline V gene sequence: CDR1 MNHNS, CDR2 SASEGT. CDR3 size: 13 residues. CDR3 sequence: CASGDRGYEKLFF.

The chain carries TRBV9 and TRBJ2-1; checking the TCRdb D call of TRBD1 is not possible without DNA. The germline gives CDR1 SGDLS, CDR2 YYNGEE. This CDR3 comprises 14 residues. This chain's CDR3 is CASSVGRGYNEQFF.

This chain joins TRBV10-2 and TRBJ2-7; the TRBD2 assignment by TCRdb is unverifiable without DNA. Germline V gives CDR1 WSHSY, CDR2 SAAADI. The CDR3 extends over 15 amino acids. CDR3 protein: CASRPTLAEYYEQYF.

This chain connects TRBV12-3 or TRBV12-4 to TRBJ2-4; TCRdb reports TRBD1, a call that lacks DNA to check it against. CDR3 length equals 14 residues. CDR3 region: CASRLAGARNIQYF.

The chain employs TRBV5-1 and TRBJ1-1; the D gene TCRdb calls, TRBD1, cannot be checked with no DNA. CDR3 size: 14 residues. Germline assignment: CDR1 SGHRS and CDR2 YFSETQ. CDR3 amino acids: CASLSGQGGTEAFF.

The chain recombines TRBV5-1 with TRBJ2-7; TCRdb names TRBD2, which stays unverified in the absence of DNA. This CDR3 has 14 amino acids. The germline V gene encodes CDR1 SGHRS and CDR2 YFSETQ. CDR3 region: CASSGSLLMNEQYF.

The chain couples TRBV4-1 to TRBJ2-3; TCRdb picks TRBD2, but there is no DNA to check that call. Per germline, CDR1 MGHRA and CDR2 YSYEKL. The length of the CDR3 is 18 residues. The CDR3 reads CASSQDEDYRKFTDTQYF.

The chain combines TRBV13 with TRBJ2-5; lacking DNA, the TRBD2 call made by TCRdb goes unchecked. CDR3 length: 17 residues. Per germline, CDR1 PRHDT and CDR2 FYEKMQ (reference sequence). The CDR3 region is CASSLVGLAGHQETQYF.

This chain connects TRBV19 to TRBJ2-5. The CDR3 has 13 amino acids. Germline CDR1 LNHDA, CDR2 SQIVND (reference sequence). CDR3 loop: CASSMRVQETQYF. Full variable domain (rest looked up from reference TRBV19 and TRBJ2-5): DGGITQSPKYLFRKEGQNVTLSCEQNLNHDAMYWYRQDPGQGLRLIYYSQIVNDFQKGDIAEGYSVSREKKESFPLTVTSAQKNPTAFYLCASSMRVQETQYFGPGTRLLVL.

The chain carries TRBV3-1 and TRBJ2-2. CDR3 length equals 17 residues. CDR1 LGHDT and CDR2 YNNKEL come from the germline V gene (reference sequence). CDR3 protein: CASSQIPRQRNNGELFF.

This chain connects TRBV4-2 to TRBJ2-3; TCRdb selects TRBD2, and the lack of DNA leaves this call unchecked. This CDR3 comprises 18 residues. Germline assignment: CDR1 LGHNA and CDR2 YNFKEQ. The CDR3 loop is CASSQRLAGGASTDTQYF.

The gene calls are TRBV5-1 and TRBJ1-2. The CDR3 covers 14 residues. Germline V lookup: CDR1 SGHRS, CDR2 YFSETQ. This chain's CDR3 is CASSLESTGYGYTF.

The CDR3 here is CASSQQGRYTGELFF. J is TRBJ2-2 and V is TRBV18; TCRdb proposes TRBD1, but this gene call is untestable without DNA. CDR3 length: 15 amino acids. From germline, CDR1 is KGHSH and CDR2 LQKENI.

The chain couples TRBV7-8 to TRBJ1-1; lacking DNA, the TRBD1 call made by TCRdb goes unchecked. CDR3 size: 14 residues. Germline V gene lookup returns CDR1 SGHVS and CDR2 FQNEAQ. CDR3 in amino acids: CASSSQGQRPEAFF. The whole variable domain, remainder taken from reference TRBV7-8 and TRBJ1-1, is GAGVSQSPRYKVAKRGQDVALRCDPISGHVSLFWYQQALGQGPEFLTYFQNEAQLDKSGLPSDRFFAERPEGSVSTLKIQRTQQEDSAVYLCASSSQGQRPEAFFGQGTRLTVV.

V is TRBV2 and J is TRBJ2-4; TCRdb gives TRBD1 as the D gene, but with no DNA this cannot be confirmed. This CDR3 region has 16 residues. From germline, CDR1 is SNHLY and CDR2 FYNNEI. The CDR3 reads CASSPGENLAKNIQYF.

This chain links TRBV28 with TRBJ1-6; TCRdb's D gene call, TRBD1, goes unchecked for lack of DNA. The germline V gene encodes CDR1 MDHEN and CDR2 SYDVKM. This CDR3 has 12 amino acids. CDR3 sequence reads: CASSLQGRDLHF.

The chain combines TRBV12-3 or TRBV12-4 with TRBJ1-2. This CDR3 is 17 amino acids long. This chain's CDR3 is CASRPTAVAGSNYGYTF.

CDR3 sequence reads: CASSLITGAGEAFF. The chain couples TRBV12-3 or TRBV12-4 to TRBJ1-1; the TRBD1 assignment by TCRdb is unverifiable without DNA. CDR3 length: 14 amino acids.

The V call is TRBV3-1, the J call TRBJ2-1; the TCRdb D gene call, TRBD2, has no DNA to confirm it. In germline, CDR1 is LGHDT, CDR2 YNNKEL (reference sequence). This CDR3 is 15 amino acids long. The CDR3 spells CASSRISSGVNEQFF.

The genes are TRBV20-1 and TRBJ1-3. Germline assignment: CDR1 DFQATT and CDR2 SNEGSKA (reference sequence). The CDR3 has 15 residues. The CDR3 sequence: CSAPDQRSSGNTIYF.

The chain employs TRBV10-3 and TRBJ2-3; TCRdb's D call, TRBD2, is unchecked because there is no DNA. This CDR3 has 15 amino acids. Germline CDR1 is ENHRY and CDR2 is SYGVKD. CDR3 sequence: CAISSGTERRAAQYF.

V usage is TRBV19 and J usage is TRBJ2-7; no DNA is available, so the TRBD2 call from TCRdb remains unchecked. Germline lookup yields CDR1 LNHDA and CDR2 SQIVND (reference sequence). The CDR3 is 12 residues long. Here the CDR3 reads CASSIVGGEQYF.